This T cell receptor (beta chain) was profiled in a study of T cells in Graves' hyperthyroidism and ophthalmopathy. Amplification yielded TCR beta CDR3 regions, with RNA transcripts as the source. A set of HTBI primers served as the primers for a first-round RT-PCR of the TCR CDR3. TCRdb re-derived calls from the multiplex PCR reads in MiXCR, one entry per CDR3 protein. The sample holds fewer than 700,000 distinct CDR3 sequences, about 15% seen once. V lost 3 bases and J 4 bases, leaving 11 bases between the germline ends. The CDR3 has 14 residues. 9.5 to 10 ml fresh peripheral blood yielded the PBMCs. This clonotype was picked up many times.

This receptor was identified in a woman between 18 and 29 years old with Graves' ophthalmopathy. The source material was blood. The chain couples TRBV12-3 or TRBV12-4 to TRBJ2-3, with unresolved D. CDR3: CASSLNQGPDTQYF. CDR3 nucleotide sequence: TGTGCCAGCAGTTTGAATCAAGGGCCAGATACGCAGTATTTT.